This T cell receptor (beta chain) was recorded in a study of blood T cell repertoires in COVID-19 (dated by TCRdb to the early 2020s). Broadly, across the study: Collaborator samples came from the United States, Italy and Spain and covered acute and convalescent phases of COVID-19. Subjects who had been exposed to COVID-19, were actively infected with it, or had recovered from it provided the deeply sampled blood TCRbeta repertoires that made up the dataset. The repertoires were released in a freely available public database intended as a resource for research on the immune response to SARS-CoV-2. Where available, HLA class I and class II types were obtained from metadata supplied by the sample provider rather than from assay-based typing. The material from the prospective study consisted of cDNA or gDNA derived from T cells, B-cell-depleted T cells, or PBMCs. Sample metadata almost always included a de-identified subject ID, COVID-19 status, age in years and sex. Samples were obtained from the ongoing ImmuneRACE study (first 160 participants) and from over a thousand subjects provided by 6 global collaborators. Broad study findings and their caveats: The quantity of clinical and demographic metadata differed by source and by participant and was supplied without curation.

TCRbeta CDR3 regions were amplified from genomic DNA by means of the immunoSEQ Assay, a bias-controlled multiplex PCR. The study's processing was this. Within the assay, amplification of reference gene primers was used to estimate how many nucleated cells each sample contained. To quantify the absolute abundance of each unique TCRbeta CDR3 rearrangement, sequence reads were collapsed and filtered. For each sample, productive Simpson clonality was calculated by taking the square root of Simpson's diversity index across productive rearrangements. This is the immuneACCESS table as TCRdb keeps it, with only in-frame sequences that have V and J called. A part of the clones is gone; compared with another copy, unresolved V genes explain less than half, and the rest is unexplained. Clonal size and the V and J genes are those of that table, whereas D and trimming came from the DNA. This sample lists roughly 180,000 clones; 70% to 85% were detected once. About 7% of the sample is held by the ten biggest clonotypes.

Concerning this clone: Its antigen specificity is not known. No much larger clonotype is one base removed from it; base qualities were not supplied.

The germline V gene (reference sequence) gives CDR1 as SEHNR and CDR2 as FQNEAQ. V is pared back by 10 bases and J by 3 bases, with 16 bases lying between the germline termini. The CDR3 holds 14 amino acids from the cysteine to the phenylalanine. Only the CDR3 DNA stays, 42 bases, in frame from base 1. The collaborating institutions used their own protocols to collect whole blood in K2EDTA tubes. For TCRbeta analysis, collaborators shipped samples as frozen whole blood, isolated PBMCs, or DNA extracted from either of those sample types. The rearrangement joined TRBV7-9 to TRBJ1-3; the D gene is perhaps TRBD1, on 5 matching bases. Sequencing used peripheral blood. The clonotype comes from a human donor in a cohort sampled during active COVID-19. The CDR3: CAIIRGLDGNTIYF. Read as DNA, the sequence is TGTGCCATAATAAGGGGATTAGATGGAAACACCATATATTTT.